The present entry profiles one T cell receptor (beta chain) with its context. The trim removed 0 bases at V and 6 bases at J, leaving 8 bases unmatched. The CDR3 spans 17 residues. CDR1 is SGHRS, CDR2 YFSETQ, per germline. The data belong to a study of T cell changes during pregnancy in multiple sclerosis. The table came from immunoSEQ multiplex PCR; TCRdb's copy has only in-frame clones and leaves some out. The sample includes about 8,500 clones, 70% to 90% of them seen just once. The sample consisted of CD8+ T cells from peripheral blood mononuclear cells, taken in the first trimester of pregnancy. This receptor was identified in a female donor in good health, enrolled as a control in a pregnancy study. V is TRBV5-1 and J is TRBJ1-6; 8 bases agree with TRBD1. This CDR3 is CASSLVGPGQANSPLHF. The CDR3 DNA is TGCGCCAGCAGCTTGGTTGGACCGGGACAGGCTAATTCACCCCTCCACTTT.